Listed below are T cell receptor beta chains from one sample, sequenced in a study of T cell repertoires in cytomegalovirus infection. Using its own MiXCR run on the reads, TCRdb lists one record per CDR3 protein. The repertoire holds around 900,000 distinct CDR3 sequences, with less than 35% as singletons. No antigen has been identified for these receptors. Specimen: cultured CD8+ T cells from PBMCs, collected from culture after CMV antigen stimulation. These receptors were collected from a human donor in good health (CMV status not recorded). Some clones in this sample may be carry-over from other donors' samples. The CDR3 runs from the conserved cysteine through the conserved F or W. A D gene is named only where the DNA matches it firmly. Clone size, where shown, is once, few, many, or a class for clones that have expanded.

cdr3_length	clone_size	j_call	d_call	v_call	cdr3_nt	cdr3_aa
14	.	TRBJ2-2	.	TRBV24-1	TGTGCCACCTCCTCAGATGGAGGACCCGGGGAGCTGTTTTTT	CATSSDGGPGELFF
14	once	TRBJ1-3	.	TRBV28	TGTGCCAGCAGTTGGACGAACTCTGGAAACACCATATATTTT	CASSWTNSGNTIYF
15	.	TRBJ2-1	TRBD2	TRBV27	TGTGCCAGCACGTCTAGCGGGGGGAAATACAATGAGCAGTTCTTC	CASTSSGGKYNEQFF
14	.	TRBJ1-6	.	TRBV10-3	TGTGCCACCCTCGACAGTGCCTATAATTCACCCCTCCACTTT	CATLDSAYNSPLHF
11	few	TRBJ1-1	.	TRBV12-3/TRBV12-4	TGTGCCAGCACCAGAGGGGGTGAAGCTTTCTTT	CASTRGGEAFF
12	.	TRBJ2-2	.	TRBV12-3/TRBV12-4	TGTGCCAGCAGTTATTCGCGGCGGGAGCTGTTTTTT	CASSYSRRELFF
13	.	TRBJ1-5	.	TRBV5-6	TGTGCCAGCAGCTCGGGATTGATTCAGCCCCAGCATTTT	CASSSGLIQPQHF
15	few	TRBJ2-3	.	TRBV11-2	TGTGCCAGCAGCTTTAGCGGCCCTAGCACAGATACGCAGTATTTT	CASSFSGPSTDTQYF
13	many	TRBJ2-1	.	TRBV7-6	TGTGCCAGCAGCTTAGCGAAGAGGAATGAGCAGTTCTTC	CASSLAKRNEQFF
16	few	TRBJ2-6	TRBD1	TRBV7-9	TGTGCCTGCTACGGGACAGGGGGCACTGGGGCCAACGTCCTGACTTTC	CACYGTGGTGANVLTF
14	many	TRBJ1-1	.	TRBV27	TGTGCCAGCCCCAGGGGCGATGGTGACACTGAAGCTTTCTTT	CASPRGDGDTEAFF
15	.	TRBJ2-3	TRBD2	TRBV4-1	TGCGCCAGCAGCCCCATAGGACTAGAAGCAGATACGCAGTATTTT	CASSPIGLEADTQYF
15	.	TRBJ2-1	.	TRBV12-3/TRBV12-4	TGTGCCAGCAGTTCCACCGGGACAACCTACAATGAGCAGTTCTTC	CASSSTGTTYNEQFF
13	.	TRBJ2-7	.	TRBV14	TGTGCCAGCAGCCAAGAACGTAGGGCCGAGCAGTACTTC	CASSQERRAEQYF
12	few	TRBJ1-2	.	TRBV4-2	TGTGCCAGCAGCCTGGAGCCCAATGGCTACACCTTC	CASSLEPNGYTF